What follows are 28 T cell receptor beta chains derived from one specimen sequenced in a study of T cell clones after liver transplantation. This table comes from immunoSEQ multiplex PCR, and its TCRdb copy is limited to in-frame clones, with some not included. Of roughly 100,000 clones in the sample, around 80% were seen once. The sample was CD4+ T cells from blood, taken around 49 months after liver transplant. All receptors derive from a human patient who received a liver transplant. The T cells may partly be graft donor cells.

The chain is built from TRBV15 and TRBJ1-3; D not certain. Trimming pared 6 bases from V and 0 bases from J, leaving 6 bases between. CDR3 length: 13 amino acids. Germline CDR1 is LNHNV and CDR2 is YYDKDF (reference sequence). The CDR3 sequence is CATRANSGNTIYF. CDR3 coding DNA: TGTGCCACCAGAGCCAACTCTGGAAACACCATATATTTT.

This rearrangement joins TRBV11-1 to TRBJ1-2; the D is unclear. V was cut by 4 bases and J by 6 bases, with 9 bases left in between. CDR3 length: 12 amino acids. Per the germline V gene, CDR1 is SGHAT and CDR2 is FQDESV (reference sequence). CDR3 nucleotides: TGTGCCAGCAGCTCGCCGTGGGATGGCTACACCTTC. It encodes CASSSPWDGYTF.

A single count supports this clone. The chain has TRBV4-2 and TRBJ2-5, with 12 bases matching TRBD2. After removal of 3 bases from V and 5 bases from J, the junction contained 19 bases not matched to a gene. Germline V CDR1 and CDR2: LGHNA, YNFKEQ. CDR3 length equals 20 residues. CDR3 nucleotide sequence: TGTGCCAGCAGCCAGTCGACTAGCGGGGGAGCCGGTTCCGTTCTGGAGACCCAGTACTTC. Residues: CASSQSTSGGAGSVLETQYF.

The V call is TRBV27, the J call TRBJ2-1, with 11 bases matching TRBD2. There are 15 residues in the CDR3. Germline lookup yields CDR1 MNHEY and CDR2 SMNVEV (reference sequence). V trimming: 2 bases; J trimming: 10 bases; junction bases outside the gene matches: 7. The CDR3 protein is CASSLLLAGVGEQFF. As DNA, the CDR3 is TGTGCCAGCAGTTTACTACTAGCGGGAGTAGGAGAGCAGTTCTTC.

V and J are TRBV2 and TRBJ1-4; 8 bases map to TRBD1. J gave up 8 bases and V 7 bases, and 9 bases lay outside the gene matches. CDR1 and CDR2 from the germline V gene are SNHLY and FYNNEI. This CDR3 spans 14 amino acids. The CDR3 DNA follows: TGTGCCAGCAAGCAAGGACAGGGCGGAGAAAAACTGTTTTTT. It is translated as CASKQGQGGEKLFF.

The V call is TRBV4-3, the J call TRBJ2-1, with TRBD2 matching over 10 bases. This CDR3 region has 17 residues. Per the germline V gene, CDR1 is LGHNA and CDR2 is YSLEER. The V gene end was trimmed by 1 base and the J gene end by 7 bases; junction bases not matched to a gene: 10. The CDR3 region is CASSQGLVSGGFNEQFF. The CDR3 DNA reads TGCGCCAGCAGCCAAGGTTTGGTTAGCGGGGGGTTTAATGAGCAGTTCTTC.

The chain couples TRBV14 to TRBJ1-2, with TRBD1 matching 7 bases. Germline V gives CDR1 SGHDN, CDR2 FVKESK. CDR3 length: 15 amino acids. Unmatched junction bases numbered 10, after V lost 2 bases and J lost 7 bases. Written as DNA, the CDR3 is TGTGCCAGCAGCCAACGGACAGGCGGTCACTCTGGCTACACCTTC. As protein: CASSQRTGGHSGYTF.

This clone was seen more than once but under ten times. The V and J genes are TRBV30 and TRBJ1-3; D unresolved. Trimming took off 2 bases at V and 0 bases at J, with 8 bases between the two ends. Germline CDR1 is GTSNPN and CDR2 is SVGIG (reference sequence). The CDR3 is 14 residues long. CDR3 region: CAWSKALSGNTIYF. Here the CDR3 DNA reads TGTGCCTGGAGTAAGGCACTCTCTGGAAACACCATATATTTT.

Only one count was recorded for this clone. This chain's CDR3 is CASSLESRAGEQFF. In DNA form, the CDR3 reads TGTGCCAGCAGCTTAGAATCCCGGGCAGGTGAGCAGTTCTTC. This chain links TRBV11-1 with TRBJ2-1; D unclear. The V end was cut by 1 base, the J end by 9 bases, with 13 bases between. Germline CDR1 reads SGHAT; CDR2 reads FQDESV (reference sequence). This CDR3 comprises 14 residues.

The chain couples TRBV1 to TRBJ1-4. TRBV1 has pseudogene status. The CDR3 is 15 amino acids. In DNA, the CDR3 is TGCACCAGCAGCCACGTGTCCGCAACTAATGAAAAACTGTTTTTT. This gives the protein CTSSHVSATNEKLFF.

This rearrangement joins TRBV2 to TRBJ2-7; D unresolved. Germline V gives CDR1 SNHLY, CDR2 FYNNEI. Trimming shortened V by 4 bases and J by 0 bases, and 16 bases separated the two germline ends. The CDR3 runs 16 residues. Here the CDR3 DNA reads TGTGCCAGCAGTGCTACAGTGGTAGTGAGCTCCTACGAGCAGTACTTC. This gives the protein CASSATVVVSSYEQYF.

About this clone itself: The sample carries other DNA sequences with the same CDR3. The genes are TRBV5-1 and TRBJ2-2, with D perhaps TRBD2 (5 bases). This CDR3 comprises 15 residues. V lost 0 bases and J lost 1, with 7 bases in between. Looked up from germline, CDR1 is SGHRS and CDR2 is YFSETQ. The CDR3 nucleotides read TGCGCCAGCAGCTTGGCCGGAGGGAACACCGGGGAGCTGTTTTTT. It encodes CASSLAGGNTGELFF.

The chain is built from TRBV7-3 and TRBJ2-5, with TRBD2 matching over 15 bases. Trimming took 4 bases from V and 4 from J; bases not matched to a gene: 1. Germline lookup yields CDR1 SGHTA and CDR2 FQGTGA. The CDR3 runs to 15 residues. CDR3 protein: CASSWGLAGGETQYF. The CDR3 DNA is TGTGCCAGCAGCTGGGGACTAGCGGGAGGAGAGACCCAGTACTTC.

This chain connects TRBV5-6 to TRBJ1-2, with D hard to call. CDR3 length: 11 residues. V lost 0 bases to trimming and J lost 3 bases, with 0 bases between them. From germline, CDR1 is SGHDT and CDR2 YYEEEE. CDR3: CASSLDYGYTF. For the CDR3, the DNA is TGTGCCAGCAGCTTGGACTATGGCTACACCTTC. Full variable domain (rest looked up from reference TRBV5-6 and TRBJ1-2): DAGVTQSPTHLIKTRGQQVTLRCSPKSGHDTVSWYQQALGQGPQFIFQYYEEEERQRGNFPDRFSGHQFPNYSSELNVNALLLGDSALYLCASSLDYGYTFGSGTRLTVV.

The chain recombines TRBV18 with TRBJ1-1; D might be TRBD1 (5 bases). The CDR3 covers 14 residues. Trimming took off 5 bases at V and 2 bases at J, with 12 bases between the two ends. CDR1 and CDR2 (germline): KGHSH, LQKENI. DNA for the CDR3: TGTGCCAGCTCAGCCTTACAGGAAAACACTGAAGCTTTCTTT. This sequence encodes CASSALQENTEAFF.

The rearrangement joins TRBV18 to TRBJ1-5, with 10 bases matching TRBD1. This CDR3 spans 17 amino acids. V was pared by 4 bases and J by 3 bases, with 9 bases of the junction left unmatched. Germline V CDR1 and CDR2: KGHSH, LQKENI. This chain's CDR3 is CASSLSPGTGDNQPQHF. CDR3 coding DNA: TGTGCCAGCTCACTCAGTCCAGGGACAGGGGACAATCAGCCCCAGCATTTT.

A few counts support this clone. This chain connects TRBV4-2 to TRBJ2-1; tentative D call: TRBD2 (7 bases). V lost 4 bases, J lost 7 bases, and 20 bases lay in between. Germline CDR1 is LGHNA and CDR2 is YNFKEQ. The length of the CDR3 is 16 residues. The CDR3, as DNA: TGTGCCAGCAGCCTCCCCCCTGGACTAGGGGGGAATGAGCAGTTCTTC. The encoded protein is CASSLPPGLGGNEQFF.

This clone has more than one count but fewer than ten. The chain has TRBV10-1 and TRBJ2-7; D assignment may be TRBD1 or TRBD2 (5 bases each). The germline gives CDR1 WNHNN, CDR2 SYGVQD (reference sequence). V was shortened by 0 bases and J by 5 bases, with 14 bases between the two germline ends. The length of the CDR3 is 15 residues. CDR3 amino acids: CASSESPIRGHEQYF. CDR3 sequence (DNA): TGCGCCAGCAGTGAGTCGCCCATCCGGGGCCACGAGCAGTACTTC.

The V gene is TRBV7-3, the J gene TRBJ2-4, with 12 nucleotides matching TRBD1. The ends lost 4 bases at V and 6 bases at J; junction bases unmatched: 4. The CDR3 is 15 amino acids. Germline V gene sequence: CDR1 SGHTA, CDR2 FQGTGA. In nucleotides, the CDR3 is TGTGCCAGCAGCTCGGGACAGGGGGCTGGAAACATTCAGTACTTC. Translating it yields CASSSGQGAGNIQYF. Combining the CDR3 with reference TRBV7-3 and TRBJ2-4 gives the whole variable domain GAGVSQTPSNKVTEKGKYVELRCDPISGHTALYWYRQSLGQGPEFLIYFQGTGAADDSGLPNDRFFAVRPEGSVSTLKIQRTERGDSAVYLCASSSGQGAGNIQYFGAGTRLSVL.

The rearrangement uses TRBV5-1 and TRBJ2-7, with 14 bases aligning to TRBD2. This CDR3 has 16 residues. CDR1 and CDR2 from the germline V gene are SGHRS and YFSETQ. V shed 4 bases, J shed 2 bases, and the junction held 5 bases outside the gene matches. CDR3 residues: CASSLGTSGSPYEQYF. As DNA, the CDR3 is TGCGCCAGCAGCCTAGGGACTAGCGGGAGCCCCTACGAGCAGTACTTC.

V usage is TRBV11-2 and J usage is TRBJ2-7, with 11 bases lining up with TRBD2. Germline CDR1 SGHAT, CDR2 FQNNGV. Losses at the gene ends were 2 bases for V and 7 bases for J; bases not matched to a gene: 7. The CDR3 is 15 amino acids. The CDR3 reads CASSLTSGSVGEQYF. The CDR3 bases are TGTGCCAGCAGCTTAACTAGCGGGAGTGTAGGGGAGCAGTACTTC.

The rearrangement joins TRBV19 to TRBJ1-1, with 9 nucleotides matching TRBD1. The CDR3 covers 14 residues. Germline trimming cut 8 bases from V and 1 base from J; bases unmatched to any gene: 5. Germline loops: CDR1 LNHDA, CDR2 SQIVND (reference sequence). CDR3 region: CASQKQGANTEAFF. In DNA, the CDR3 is TGTGCCAGTCAAAAACAGGGGGCGAACACTGAAGCTTTCTTT.

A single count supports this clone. The CDR3, as DNA: TGCGCCAGCAGTGACAGGGGGACACCCCTCCACTTT. It codes for CASSDRGTPLHF. The V gene is TRBV10-1, the J gene TRBJ1-6; 7 positions match TRBD1. Germline assignment: CDR1 WNHNN and CDR2 SYGVQD (reference sequence). The CDR3 length is 12 residues. Germline trimming cut 3 bases from V and 11 bases from J; bases unmatched to any gene: 1.

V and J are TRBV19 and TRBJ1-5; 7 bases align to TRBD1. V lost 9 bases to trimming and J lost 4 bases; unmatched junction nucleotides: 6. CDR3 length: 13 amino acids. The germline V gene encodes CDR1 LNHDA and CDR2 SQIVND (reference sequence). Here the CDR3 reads CASQDRTNQPQHF. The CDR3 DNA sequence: TGTGCCAGCCAGGACAGGACAAATCAGCCCCAGCATTTT.

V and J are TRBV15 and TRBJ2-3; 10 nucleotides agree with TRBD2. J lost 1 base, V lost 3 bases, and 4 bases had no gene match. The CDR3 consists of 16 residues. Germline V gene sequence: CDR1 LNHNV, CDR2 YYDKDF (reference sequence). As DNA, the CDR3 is TGTGCCACCAGCAGGAGAGGACTAGCGGGCACAGATACGCAGTATTTT. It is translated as CATSRRGLAGTDTQYF.

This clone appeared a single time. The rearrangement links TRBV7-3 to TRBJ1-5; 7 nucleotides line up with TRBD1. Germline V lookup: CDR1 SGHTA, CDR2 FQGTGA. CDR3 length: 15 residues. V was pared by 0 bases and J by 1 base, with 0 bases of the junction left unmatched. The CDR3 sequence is CASSLTGGSNQPQHF. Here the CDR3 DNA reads TGTGCCAGCAGCTTAACAGGGGGCAGCAATCAGCCCCAGCATTTT.

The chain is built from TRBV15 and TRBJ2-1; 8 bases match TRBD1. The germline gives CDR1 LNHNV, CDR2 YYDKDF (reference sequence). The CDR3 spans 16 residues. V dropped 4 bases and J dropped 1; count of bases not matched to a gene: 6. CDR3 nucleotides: TGTGCCACCAGCATACCGGGGACAGGATCCTACAATGAGCAGTTCTTC. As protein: CATSIPGTGSYNEQFF.

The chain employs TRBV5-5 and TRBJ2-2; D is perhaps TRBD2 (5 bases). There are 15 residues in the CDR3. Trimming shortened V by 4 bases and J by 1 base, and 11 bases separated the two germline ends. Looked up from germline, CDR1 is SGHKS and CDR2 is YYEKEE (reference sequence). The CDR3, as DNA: TGTGCCAGCAGCAGGAGGCTAGAGAACACCGGGGAGCTGTTTTTT. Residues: CASSRRLENTGELFF.